Below, one TCR beta chain is given with its context. The donors were part of the validation cohort of over a hundred subjects. That cohort was separate from the first cohort, which comprised about 670 subjects. The table came from immunoSEQ multiplex PCR; TCRdb's copy has only in-frame clones and leaves some out. The sample lists some 320,000 clones, around 90% occurring once. CDR3 length equals 14 residues. CDR1 is SNHLY, CDR2 FYNNEI, per germline. Trimming took 4 bases from V and 6 from J; bases not matched to a gene: 2. These data are taken from a study of cytomegalovirus exposure and HLA in healthy donors.

The receptor was isolated from a woman aged 25 to 39 in good health and CMV-seropositive. Sequenced material: PBMCs. The rearrangement joins TRBV2 to TRBJ1-5; 11 positions match TRBD1. The CDR3 DNA reads as TGTGCCAGCAGTGGGGACAGGGGGGTTCAGCCCCAGCATTTT. This codes for CASSGDRGVQPQHF.